These 16 T cell receptor beta chains came from one sample sequenced in a study of blood T cell repertoires in COVID-19 (dated by TCRdb to 2018 to 2020). The library was made by the immunoSEQ multiplex PCR assay. This immuneACCESS table, as held by TCRdb, lists in-frame sequences with V and J called but not all clones. Of the missing ones, under half trace to an unresolved V gene in checked studies; the others have no known cause. Across this sample there are 310,000 or so clones, with approximately 91% seen only once. The biggest ten clones account for roughly 2.3% of the sample. Sequencing input: peripheral blood. These receptors came from a woman aged 30 to 39 with COVID-19, enrolled during active disease.

This clone was seen just once. The gene calls are TRBV5-6 and TRBJ1-2; D not resolved. V was clipped by 3 bases and J by 5 bases, with 14 bases between them. Per germline, CDR1 SGHDT and CDR2 YYEEEE. The CDR3 has 14 amino acids. CDR3 loop: CASSSAGQLYGYTF. The CDR3 DNA reads TGTGCCAGCAGCTCCGCGGGTCAGTTATATGGCTACACCTTC.

The V call is TRBV11-2, the J call TRBJ2-7, with TRBD1 as a possible D gene (5 bases). V lost 2 bases and J lost 6, with 8 bases in between. The CDR3 totals 12 residues. The V gene's germline CDR1 is SGHAT and CDR2 FQNNGV. Here the CDR3 reads CASSLRTLEQYF. CDR3 coding DNA: TGTGCCAGCAGCTTACGGACACTCGAGCAGTACTTC.

V usage is TRBV19 and J usage is TRBJ1-5; tentative D call: TRBD1 (6 bases). The CDR3 length is 17 residues. Trimming cost V 7 bases and J 0 bases, with 19 bases left between them. Germline V CDR1 and CDR2: LNHDA, SQIVND (reference sequence). CDR3 in amino acids: CASTLGPQQGSNQPQHF. CDR3 nucleotide sequence: TGTGCCAGTACCCTTGGACCTCAACAGGGTAGCAATCAGCCCCAGCATTTT.

The rearrangement joins TRBV19 to TRBJ2-2, with TRBD1 matching over 7 bases. Germline V gene sequence: CDR1 LNHDA, CDR2 SQIVND (reference sequence). This CDR3 is 14 amino acids long. V shed 7 bases and J 3 bases; nucleotides not matched to a gene: 5. CDR3 sequence reads: CASKGARDTGELFF. The DNA for the CDR3 is TGTGCCAGTAAGGGGGCGCGAGACACCGGGGAGCTGTTTTTT.

V is TRBV5-1 and J is TRBJ1-2, with 10 positions matching TRBD1. This CDR3 has 14 amino acids. J was trimmed by 2 bases and V by 3 bases; bases with no gene match: 1. Germline assignment: CDR1 SGHRS and CDR2 YFSETQ. The CDR3 protein is CASSWGQGNYGYTF. CDR3 DNA: TGCGCCAGCAGCTGGGGACAGGGGAACTATGGCTACACCTTC.

This clone was seen once. J is TRBJ2-3 and V is TRBV5-1, with a possible D match to TRBD2 (5 bases). CDR3 length: 15 amino acids. Germline CDR1 reads SGHRS; CDR2 reads YFSETQ. V dropped 2 bases and J dropped 2 bases, with 12 bases sitting between them. Here the CDR3 DNA reads TGCGCCAGCAGCTTAATGCCGGGATCCACAGATACGCAGTATTTT. It is translated as CASSLMPGSTDTQYF.

The rearrangement links TRBV19 to TRBJ1-1; D gene ambiguous. Looked up from germline, CDR1 is LNHDA and CDR2 is SQIVND (reference sequence). The length of the CDR3 is 14 residues. The V and J ends lost 5 bases and 6 bases respectively, with 16 bases between them. CDR3 region: CASSPGLGTAEAFF. CDR3 sequence (DNA): TGTGCCAGTAGTCCCGGACTGGGAACGGCTGAAGCTTTCTTT.

This clone appeared a few times. The chain is built from TRBV29-1 and TRBJ1-5; TRBD1 agrees at 12 bases. Germline values: CDR1 SQVTM, CDR2 ANQGSEA. The V gene end was trimmed by 5 bases and the J gene end by 4 bases; junction bases not matched to a gene: 6. CDR3 length equals 15 residues. The CDR3 coding sequence is TGCAGCGTTTCCGGGACAGGGGGCTCGAATCAGCCCCAGCATTTT. It translates to CSVSGTGGSNQPQHF.

The chain carries TRBV24-1 and TRBJ1-1; D is possibly TRBD1 (6 bases). The CDR3 length is 15 residues. Germline loops: CDR1 KGHDR, CDR2 SFDVKD. V lost 4 bases to trimming and J lost 2 bases, with 13 bases between them. The CDR3 sequence is CATSDPSTGNTEAFF. CDR3 nucleotides: TGTGCCACCAGTGACCCCTCGACAGGAAACACTGAAGCTTTCTTT.

The chain is built from TRBV5-1 and TRBJ2-2, with a possible D match to TRBD1 (5 bases). The CDR3 totals 18 residues. Germline V gives CDR1 SGHRS, CDR2 YFSETQ. Between the trimmed V and J ends, which lost 0 bases and 4 bases, there was a span of 19 bases. Here the CDR3 reads CASSLGRVGQATTGELFF. In DNA, the CDR3 is TGCGCCAGCAGCTTGGGCCGGGTAGGACAAGCGACCACCGGGGAGCTGTTTTTT.

The V gene is TRBV10-3, the J gene TRBJ2-1; D ambiguous. The germline V gene encodes CDR1 ENHRY and CDR2 SYGVKD. Deletions cut 6 bases from V and 12 bases from J, with 15 bases between. The CDR3 totals 12 residues. CDR3 DNA: TGTGCCATCAGCGCTACCAGCCTAGGGCAGTTCTTC. This gives the protein CAISATSLGQFF.

The chain has TRBV10-2 and TRBJ1-3, with D unresolved. The V gene lost 1 base and the J gene lost 4 bases, with 14 bases spanning the gap. CDR1 is WSHSY, CDR2 SAAADI, per germline. The CDR3 has 16 residues. The CDR3 nucleotides read TGCGCCAGCAGTGAGTTCGAGGGTGGGATCGGAAACACCATATATTTT. This translates into CASSEFEGGIGNTIYF.

This chain joins TRBV27 and TRBJ1-5; no firm D call. The CDR3 loop spans 16 amino acids. CDR1 MNHEY and CDR2 SMNVEV come from the germline V gene (reference sequence). Between the trimmed V and J ends, which lost 0 bases and 2 bases, there was a span of 11 bases. The CDR3 bases are TGTGCCAGCAGTTTATCCAGCCCTGAGGGCAATCAGCCCCAGCATTTT. Protein: CASSLSSPEGNQPQHF.

The V call is TRBV11-2, the J call TRBJ1-6; TRBD1 matches 8 bases. This CDR3 region has 13 residues. Unmatched junction bases numbered 7, after V lost 5 bases and J lost 13 bases. Per the germline V gene, CDR1 is SGHAT and CDR2 is FQNNGV. The CDR3 loop is CASSVDRASPLHF. The CDR3, as DNA: TGTGCCAGCAGCGTGGACAGGGCAAGCCCCCTCCACTTT. The complete variable domain, with remaining parts taken from reference TRBV11-2 and TRBJ1-6, reads EAGVAQSPRYKIIEKRQSVAFWCNPISGHATLYWYQQILGQGPKLLIQFQNNGVVDDSQLPKDRFSAERLKGVDSTLKIQPAKLEDSAVYLCASSVDRASPLHFGNGTRLTVT.

J is TRBJ2-3 and V is TRBV6-5, with D tentatively TRBD1 (6 bases). The V gene lost 6 bases and the J gene lost 1 base, with 14 bases spanning the gap. This CDR3 comprises 15 residues. Per germline, CDR1 MNHEY and CDR2 SVGAGI. CDR3 amino acids: CASRGGNLGTDTQYF. The CDR3 nucleotides are TGTGCCAGCAGAGGGGGAAACTTGGGCACAGATACGCAGTATTTT.

The J gene is TRBJ2-1, the V gene TRBV10-1; D not resolved. The germline gives CDR1 WNHNN, CDR2 SYGVQD (reference sequence). The CDR3 has 14 residues. The V and J ends lost 0 bases and 5 bases respectively, with 8 bases between them. The CDR3: CASSESRPDNEQFF. The CDR3 coding sequence is TGCGCCAGCAGTGAGTCGAGGCCGGACAATGAGCAGTTCTTC.